Below, 24 T cell receptor beta chains from the same sample are listed, as sequenced in a study of blood T cells in healthy people across ages. Through a sample-barcoded 5' primer and a J-beta primer mix, a second PCR was run for roughly 6 to 12 cycles. TCRdb re-called the 5' RACE reads with MiXCR, one entry per CDR3 protein. The table shows 1.5 million to 2 million distinct CDR3 sequences, with roughly 30% occurring only once. Sequenced: blood. The origin of the receptors is a young woman in good health.

Comments on this clonotype: One end of the junction varies from germline; a read error may be responsible. The V call is TRBV27, the J call TRBJ2-7, with 15 bases that match TRBD2. The germline V gene has CDR1 MNHEY and CDR2 SMNVEV (reference sequence). This CDR3 is built from 19 residues. The DNA of the CDR3 is TGTGCCAGCAGTCCCGGACTAGCGGGAGGGTCCCTTATTTCCTACGTGCAGTACTTC. This gives the protein CASSPGLAGGSLISYVQYF.

This clonotype has a handful of counts. V is TRBV7-2 and J is TRBJ2-7; possibly TRBD2 for D (5 bases). The germline gives CDR1 SGHTA, CDR2 FQGNSA. This CDR3 is 14 amino acids long. V was trimmed by 1 base and J by 2 bases, leaving 9 bases between them. Here the CDR3 DNA reads TGTGCCAGCAGCTTAGGGCGGGTAGCCTACGAGCAGTACTTC. This codes for CASSLGRVAYEQYF. The full variable domain, completed using reference TRBV7-2 and TRBJ2-7, is GAGVSQSPSNKVTEKGKDVELRCDPISGHTALYWYRQSLGQGLEFLIYFQGNSAPDKSGLPSDRFSAERTGGSVSTLTIQRTQQEDSAVYLCASSLGRVAYEQYFGPGTRLTVT.

This clonotype was seen a handful of times. The chain uses TRBV7-7 and TRBJ2-3; D uncertain. Trimming cost V 5 bases and J 8 bases, with 17 bases left between them. The CDR3 extends over 14 amino acids. In germline, CDR1 is SSHAT, CDR2 FNYEAQ (reference sequence). The CDR3 DNA sequence: TGTGCCAGCAGCCCCCTTGACGGAGTCGGTACGCAGTATTTT. This sequence encodes CASSPLDGVGTQYF.

Note on this clonotype: A much larger clone sits a single nucleotide away, making a read error possible. The chain combines TRBV12-3 or TRBV12-4 with TRBJ2-5; TRBD2 is a possible D gene (5 bases). This CDR3 region has 12 residues. V was trimmed by 8 bases and J by 11 bases, leaving 18 bases between them. For the CDR3, the DNA is TGTGCCAGCGGCAGCGGAGCCTACGGGCAGTACTTC. This sequence encodes CASGSGAYGQYF.

Turning to this clonotype: A junction boundary mismatches the germline segment, possibly from a read error. The V gene is TRBV7-9, the J gene TRBJ2-7, with D possibly matching TRBD2 (5 bases). Germline CDR1 and CDR2: SEHNR and FQNEAQ (reference sequence). The CDR3 runs to 14 residues. The CDR3 loop is CANSLEGFSYEQYF. CDR3 DNA sequence: TGTGCCAACAGCTTAGAGGGATTTAGCTACGAGCAGTACTTC.

V and J are TRBV5-1 and TRBJ2-5; D could derive from TRBD1 or TRBD2 (5 bases each). The J call could be wrong; TRBJ2-7 is a better fit for the DNA end. Germline V gene data show CDR1 as SGHRS and CDR2 as YFSETQ. The CDR3 runs to 14 residues. CDR3 residues: CASSRDGKTYEQYF. The CDR3 DNA is TGCGCCAGCAGCAGGGACGGTAAGACCTACGAGCAGTACTTC.

This rearrangement joins TRBV27 to TRBJ2-7; 10 nucleotides line up with TRBD2. The CDR3 contains 14 residues. The V segment lost 7 bases and the J segment 2 bases; nucleotides outside the gene matches: 5. In germline, CDR1 is MNHEY, CDR2 SMNVEV (reference sequence). The CDR3 loop is CASTEREGPYEQYF. The CDR3 region has the DNA TGTGCCAGCACCGAGCGGGAGGGCCCCTACGAGCAGTACTTC.

This chain links TRBV4-1 with TRBJ1-6; no definite D call. V lost 4 bases and J 7 bases, leaving 8 bases between the germline ends. From germline, CDR1 is MGHRA and CDR2 YSYEKL. The CDR3 loop spans 13 amino acids. The CDR3 DNA reads TGCGCCAGCAGCCCGGCAGGAAATTCACCCCTCCACTTT. It codes for CASSPAGNSPLHF.

This clonotype turned up a few times. This chain links TRBV5-1 with TRBJ2-1; possibly TRBD1 for D (6 bases). The V gene lost 6 bases and the J gene lost 4 bases, with 14 bases spanning the gap. This CDR3 spans 14 amino acids. Germline V gene data show CDR1 as SGHRS and CDR2 as YFSETQ. The CDR3 region has the DNA TGCGCCAGCAACCAGGGAAGGGGGTACAATGAGCAGTTCTTC. Its protein product is CASNQGRGYNEQFF. The full variable domain, completed using reference TRBV5-1 and TRBJ2-1, is KAGVTQTPRYLIKTRGQQVTLSCSPISGHRSVSWYQQTPGQGLQFLFEYFSETQRNKGNFPGRFSGRQFSNSRSEMNVSTLELGDSALYLCASNQGRGYNEQFFGPGTRLTVL.

Worth noting for this clonotype: Sequence at one end of the junction differs from germline and may be a read error. The V call is TRBV5-1, the J call TRBJ1-2, with TRBD1 matching 7 bases. Germline CDR1 reads SGHRS; CDR2 reads YFSETQ. The CDR3 totals 14 residues. The CDR3 loop reads CASGFSGGEDGYTF. Written as DNA, the CDR3 is TGCGCCAGCGGCTTCTCAGGGGGTGAGGATGGCTACACCTTC.

This clonotype is a singleton in its sample. One end of the junction does not line up with germline, which may come from a read error. The CDR3 here is CASGKGSGRYDQYF. Written as DNA, the CDR3 is TGTGCCAGCGGTAAGGGCAGCGGGCGTTACGATCAGTACTTC. The genes are TRBV27 and TRBJ2-7, with D possibly being TRBD2 (6 bases). The V gene's germline CDR1 is MNHEY and CDR2 SMNVEV (reference sequence). There are 14 residues in the CDR3.

The gene calls are TRBV9 and TRBJ2-7; 10 positions agree with TRBD1. V shed 0 bases and J 5 bases; nucleotides not matched to a gene: 2. The CDR3 loop spans 14 amino acids. Germline CDR1 reads SGDLS; CDR2 reads YYNGEE. The CDR3 DNA reads TGTGCCAGCAGCGTAGTGGGGACAGGGGACGAGCAGTACTTC. Translated: CASSVVGTGDEQYF.

This clonotype was seen a few times. The junction differs from germline at one of its ends, possibly a read error. The chain employs TRBV2 and TRBJ2-3; 9 nucleotides agree with TRBD1. CDR1 is SNHLY, CDR2 FYNNEI, per germline. The CDR3 covers 15 residues. CDR3 sequence reads: CASSQWDRVADTPYF. The CDR3 DNA sequence: TGTGCCAGCAGTCAATGGGACAGGGTGGCAGATACGCCGTATTTT.

J is TRBJ2-3 and V is TRBV5-1, with a weak D call TRBD2 (6 bases). Germline values: CDR1 SGHRS, CDR2 YFSETQ. The CDR3 extends over 15 amino acids. V was clipped by 0 bases and J by 5 bases, with 13 bases between them. CDR3: CASSLGFVGGDTQYF. CDR3 sequence (DNA): TGCGCCAGCAGCTTGGGATTCGTGGGAGGAGATACGCAGTATTTT.

This chain joins TRBV27 and TRBJ2-1, with 9 positions matching TRBD1. The CDR3 consists of 16 residues. The ends lost 2 bases at V and 4 bases at J; junction bases unmatched: 6. CDR1 and CDR2 (germline): MNHEY, SMNVEV (reference sequence). The CDR3 sequence: CASSLPDGTGYNEQFF. The CDR3 bases are TGTGCCAGCAGTTTACCGGACGGGACAGGGTACAATGAGCAGTTCTTC.

This clonotype was recorded at least ten times. The rearrangement uses TRBV6-6 and TRBJ2-7, with D uncertain. Germline CDR1 and CDR2: MNHNY and SVGAGI (reference sequence). Trimming stripped 8 bases from V and 2 bases from J, with 16 bases between. The CDR3 has 14 residues. The CDR3 nucleotides read TGTGCCAGCCGCCTCAGCCCGCAAGCCTACGAGCAGTACTTC. It is translated as CASRLSPQAYEQYF.

The chain employs TRBV6-2 or TRBV6-3 and TRBJ2-1; 7 bases map to TRBD1. Per the germline V gene, CDR1 is MNHEY and CDR2 is SVGEGT. Trimming cost V 7 bases and J 3 bases; bases outside gene matches: 6. The CDR3 has 14 residues. The CDR3 here is CASIRGSNYNEQFF. In nucleotides, the CDR3 is TGTGCCAGCATCAGGGGGTCGAACTACAATGAGCAGTTCTTC.

The chain employs TRBV5-1 and TRBJ2-7; possible D gene TRBD1, 6 bases. The CDR3 is made up of 12 amino acids. V dropped 2 bases and J dropped 7 bases, with 10 bases sitting between them. The germline V gene encodes CDR1 SGHRS and CDR2 YFSETQ. CDR3 in amino acids: CASSFSGEEQYF. Written as DNA, the CDR3 is TGCGCCAGCAGCTTTTCAGGGGAAGAGCAGTACTTC.

This clonotype was detected many times. The rearrangement links TRBV6-4 to TRBJ2-3; no firm D call. The CDR3 runs 13 residues. Germline V gene data show CDR1 as MRHNA and CDR2 as SNTAGT. Trimming removed 8 bases from V and 0 bases from J, with 9 bases in between. DNA of the CDR3: TGTGCCAGCGGCCCTGGTAGCACAGATACGCAGTATTTT. Its translation: CASGPGSTDTQYF.

A word on this clonotype: This sequence may be a read error, since a much larger clone differs from it by one base. The J gene is TRBJ1-1, the V gene TRBV7-2; D might be TRBD1 (5 bases). This CDR3 has 15 residues. Germline CDR1 and CDR2: SGHTA and FQGNSA. CDR3 in amino acids: CASSLARGIGTETFF. DNA of the CDR3: TGTGCCAGCAGCTTAGCGCGGGGGATAGGCACTGAAACTTTCTTT. Together with reference TRBV7-2 and TRBJ1-1, the CDR3 gives the full variable domain: GAGVSQSPSNKVTEKGKDVELRCDPISGHTALYWYRQSLGQGLEFLIYFQGNSAPDKSGLPSDRFSAERTGGSVSTLTIQRTQQEDSAVYLCASSLARGIGTETFFGQGTRLTVV.

V usage is TRBV7-6 and J usage is TRBJ2-3; D ambiguous. The germline gives CDR1 SGHVS, CDR2 FNYEAQ. The germline V and J ends were trimmed by 4 bases and 2 bases, with 13 bases remaining between them. This CDR3 has 15 amino acids. The CDR3 DNA follows: TGTGCCAGCAGCTCCTACAAGGGCGTCACAGATACGCAGTATTTT. Translated, it gives CASSSYKGVTDTQYF.

The chain combines TRBV27 with TRBJ1-4, with D possibly matching TRBD1 (5 bases). Trimming took 6 bases from V and 8 from J, leaving 16 bases between them. CDR3 length: 14 residues. Germline loops: CDR1 MNHEY, CDR2 SMNVEV (reference sequence). The CDR3 loop is CASSPQGEREKLFF. The CDR3 DNA reads as TGTGCCAGCAGCCCTCAAGGGGAGAGGGAAAAACTGTTTTTT.

Turning to this clonotype: A junction boundary mismatches the germline segment, possibly from a read error. CDR3 loop: CASSLETGSYNEQFF. The CDR3 coding sequence is TGTGCCAGCAGTTTGGAGACAGGGTCTTACAATGAGCAGTTCTTC. The J gene is TRBJ2-1, the V gene TRBV5-1; 7 nucleotides line up with TRBD1. Per the germline V gene, CDR1 is SGHRS and CDR2 is YFSETQ. The CDR3 extends over 15 amino acids.

The chain is built from TRBV20-1 and TRBJ2-7; 10 bases are a match to TRBD1. CDR1 DFQATT and CDR2 SNEGSKA come from the germline V gene (reference sequence). The J segment lost 5 bases and the V segment lost 2 bases, leaving 12 bases of the junction unmatched. CDR3 size: 16 residues. The CDR3 sequence: CSARKTGGASSHEQYF. As DNA, the CDR3 is TGCAGTGCTAGAAAGACAGGGGGCGCCTCTTCCCACGAGCAGTACTTC.